The rows below give T cell receptor beta chains drawn from one sample of a study of spatial heterogeneity in lung cancer. Each CDR3 protein gets one entry after TCRdb re-called the 5' RACE reads with MiXCR. The sample has 8,300 or so distinct CDR3 sequences, 7.5% to 8.5% seen once. The specimen comprised lung tumor tissue, sampled at surgery. These receptors all come from a male donor with early-stage non-small cell lung cancer. Each CDR3 is given with its conserved first and last residue. A D gene is named only where the DNA matches it firmly. Clone size is not always given. Where it is, it says once, few, many or a class for expanded clones.

v_call,cdr3_length,j_call,d_call,clone_size,cdr3_aa,cdr3_nt
TRBV6-1,19,TRBJ2-7,TRBD2,many,CASSESQKVLAGGVGEQYF,TGTGCCAGCAGTGAATCCCAGAAGGTACTAGCGGGAGGTGTGGGGGAGCAGTACTTC
TRBV5-6,16,TRBJ2-2,TRBD2,medium-sized,CASSAGLAGNTGELFF,TGTGCCAGCAGCGCCGGACTAGCGGGCAACACCGGGGAGCTGTTTTTT
TRBV20-1,13,TRBJ2-1,TRBD2,medium-sized,CSFSGRSPHEQFF,TGCAGTTTTAGCGGGAGGTCCCCGCATGAGCAGTTCTTC
TRBV7-2,13,TRBJ1-1,.,medium-sized,CASKGPLNTEAFF,TGTGCCAGCAAGGGCCCGCTGAACACTGAAGCTTTCTTT
TRBV5-1,12,TRBJ2-7,.,medium-sized,CASSIQGNEQYF,TGCGCCAGCAGCATACAGGGAAACGAGCAGTACTTC
TRBV6-1,14,TRBJ2-1,.,many,CASSERSSYNEQFF,TGTGCCAGCAGTGAAAGAAGCTCCTACAATGAGCAGTTCTTC
TRBV20-1,12,TRBJ2-7,.,medium-sized,CSASAVTYEQYF,TGCAGTGCTAGTGCAGTTACCTACGAGCAGTACTTC
TRBV12-3/TRBV12-4,11,TRBJ2-7,.,medium-sized,CASSSGPEQYF,TGTGCCAGCAGTTCTGGCCCCGAGCAGTACTTC
TRBV29-1,14,TRBJ2-1,TRBD2,medium-sized,CSVSTSGTALEQFF,TGCAGCGTTTCGACTAGCGGGACTGCTCTTGAGCAGTTCTTC
TRBV7-4,15,TRBJ2-6,.,few,CASSPQRSGANVLTF,TGTGCCAGCAGCCCCCAAAGGTCTGGGGCCAACGTCCTGACTTTC
TRBV11-2,15,TRBJ1-3,.,medium-sized,CASSSSTGAGNTIYF,TGTGCCAGCAGCTCCTCGACAGGAGCAGGAAACACCATATATTTT
TRBV20-1,12,TRBJ2-1,.,medium-sized,CSARGRINEQFF,TGCAGTGCTAGAGGGAGAATCAATGAGCAGTTCTTC
TRBV6-5,13,TRBJ2-1,.,many,CASSPHPDNEQFF,TGTGCCAGCAGTCCACACCCCGACAATGAGCAGTTCTTC
TRBV20-1,13,TRBJ2-5,.,many,CSVRLGAGETQYF,TGCAGTGTTAGGTTGGGGGCAGGGGAGACCCAGTACTTC
TRBV28,11,TRBJ1-4,.,few,CASSPPGKLFF,TGTGCCAGCAGTCCTCCCGGAAAACTGTTTTTT
TRBV18,12,TRBJ2-5,.,medium-sized,CASSPTRETQYF,TGTGCCAGCTCACCAACTCGCGAGACCCAGTACTTC
TRBV7-9,12,TRBJ2-1,.,medium-sized,CASSLEIGEQFF,TGTGCCAGCAGCTTGGAAATCGGTGAGCAGTTCTTC
TRBV28,14,TRBJ2-3,TRBD2,.,CASTLGTSGDTQYF,TGTGCCAGCACCCTGGGGACTAGCGGAGATACGCAGTATTTT
TRBV5-1,12,TRBJ2-1,.,medium-sized,CASSSENYEQFF,TGCGCCAGCAGTTCGGAGAACTATGAGCAGTTCTTC
TRBV6-5,12,TRBJ1-1,.,many,CASSRDKTEAFF,TGTGCCAGCAGTCGGGACAAGACTGAAGCTTTCTTT
TRBV12-3/TRBV12-4,14,TRBJ1-2,.,many,CASTPSRGNYGYTF,TGTGCCAGCACCCCGAGCCGGGGGAACTATGGCTACACCTTC
TRBV6-2/TRBV6-3,15,TRBJ1-5,.,.,CASSFPRGSNQPQHF,TGTGCCAGCAGTTTCCCGAGGGGTAGCAATCAGCCCCAGCATTTT
TRBV7-2,18,TRBJ2-5,.,medium-sized,CASSLGSGASTQRKTQYF,TGTGCCAGCAGCCTAGGTTCTGGCGCTAGCACTCAGAGGAAGACCCAGTACTTC
TRBV28,14,TRBJ2-4,.,medium-sized,CASSWGPRENIQYF,TGTGCCAGCAGCTGGGGACCTAGGGAAAACATTCAGTACTTC
TRBV29-1,13,TRBJ2-5,TRBD2,.,CSVVGRGQETQYF,TGCAGCGTTGTGGGGAGGGGCCAAGAGACCCAGTACTTC
TRBV9,15,TRBJ2-1,TRBD2,many,CASSLSGASYNEQFF,TGTGCCAGCAGCCTTAGCGGGGCCTCCTACAATGAGCAGTTCTTC
TRBV20-1,13,TRBJ2-3,.,many,CSALGGVVDTQYF,TGCAGTGCCTTAGGGGGGGTGGTAGATACGCAGTATTTT
TRBV28,12,TRBJ2-1,TRBD2,medium-sized,CTSSFSGRVKFF,TGTACCAGCAGCTTTAGCGGGAGAGTCAAGTTCTTC
TRBV2,14,TRBJ2-7,TRBD1,many,CASNQDRGSYEQYF,TGTGCCAGCAACCAGGACAGGGGTTCCTACGAGCAGTACTTC
TRBV29-1,13,TRBJ2-5,.,many,CSVSVAGRETQYF,TGCAGCGTTAGTGTCGCGGGACGGGAGACCCAGTACTTC
TRBV20-1,12,TRBJ2-7,.,medium-sized,CSARLASREQYF,TGCAGTGCTAGACTAGCGTCTCGCGAGCAGTACTTC
TRBV5-4,16,TRBJ2-3,TRBD2,medium-sized,CASSLEASGSIDTQYF,TGTGCCAGCAGCTTGGAGGCTAGCGGTTCTATAGATACGCAGTATTTT
TRBV5-1,14,TRBJ2-5,TRBD1,medium-sized,CASSLRDSQETQYF,TGCGCCAGCAGCTTGCGGGACAGTCAAGAGACCCAGTACTTC
TRBV18,13,TRBJ1-1,.,.,CASSAGLNTEAFF,TGTGCCAGCTCAGCAGGGCTGAACACTGAAGCTTTCTTT
TRBV12-3/TRBV12-4,15,TRBJ2-5,.,medium-sized,CASSSSGYPGETQYF,TGTGCCAGCAGTTCCTCAGGCTACCCGGGGGAGACCCAGTACTTC
TRBV19,16,TRBJ2-2,TRBD1,many,CASTPTDRGRTGELFF,TGTGCCAGTACCCCAACGGACAGGGGAAGGACCGGGGAGCTGTTTTTT
TRBV28,14,TRBJ1-4,.,.,CASSLRMTNEKLFF,TGTGCCAGCAGTTTAAGGATGACTAATGAAAAACTGTTTTTT
TRBV5-1,15,TRBJ2-6,.,many,CASSQENSGANVLTF,TGCGCCAGCAGCCAAGAGAACTCTGGGGCCAACGTCCTGACTTTC
TRBV20-1,15,TRBJ2-2,TRBD2,medium-sized,CSATYSGRMSGELFF,TGCAGTGCTACCTATAGCGGGAGAATGAGCGGGGAGCTGTTTTTT
TRBV6-5,15,TRBJ2-1,TRBD2,medium-sized,CASAYRTSGRGEQFF,TGTGCCAGCGCCTACCGGACTAGCGGGAGGGGTGAGCAGTTCTTC
TRBV6-2/TRBV6-3,15,TRBJ2-7,.,many,CASSFYAGASYEQYF,TGTGCCAGCAGTTTTTATGCGGGGGCCTCCTACGAGCAGTACTTC
TRBV7-8,15,TRBJ2-2,TRBD2,.,CASSQREGPSGELFF,TGTGCCAGCAGCCAGCGGGAGGGCCCTTCGGGGGAGCTGTTTTTT
TRBV11-2,14,TRBJ2-2,.,many,CASSSSLNTGELFF,TGTGCCAGCAGCTCCTCCCTGAACACCGGGGAGCTGTTTTTT
TRBV19,13,TRBJ2-5,.,medium-sized,CASSPEYQETQYF,TGTGCCAGTAGTCCAGAGTACCAAGAGACCCAGTACTTC
TRBV30,14,TRBJ1-5,.,many,CAWSDLGGGQPQHF,TGTGCCTGGAGTGATCTGGGGGGAGGGCAGCCCCAGCATTTT
TRBV5-1,14,TRBJ2-3,.,medium-sized,CASSFGAATDTQYF,TGCGCCAGCAGCTTCGGAGCGGCCACAGATACGCAGTATTTT